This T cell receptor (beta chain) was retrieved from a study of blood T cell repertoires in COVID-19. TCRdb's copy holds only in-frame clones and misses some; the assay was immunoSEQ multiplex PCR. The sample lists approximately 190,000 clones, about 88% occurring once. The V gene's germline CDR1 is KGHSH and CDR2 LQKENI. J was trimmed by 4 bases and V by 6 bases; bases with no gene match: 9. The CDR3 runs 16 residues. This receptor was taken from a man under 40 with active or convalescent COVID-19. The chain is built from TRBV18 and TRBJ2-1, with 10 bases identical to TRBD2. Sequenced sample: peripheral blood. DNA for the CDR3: TGTGCCAGCTCCCCAGAACTAGCGGGAAGTTACAATGAGCAGTTCTTC. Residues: CASSPELAGSYNEQFF. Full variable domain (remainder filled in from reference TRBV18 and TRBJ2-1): NAGVMQNPRHLVRRRGQEARLRCSPMKGHSHVYWYRQLPEEGLKFMVYLQKENIIDESGMPKERFSAEFPKEGPSILRIQQVVRGDSAAYFCASSPELAGSYNEQFFGPGTRLTVL.